The 23 T cell receptor beta chains reported below all come from one sample, sequenced in a study of T cells in Graves' hyperthyroidism and ophthalmopathy. Authors of the study amplified TCR beta CDR3 regions from RNA transcripts. The HTBI primer set was used in a first-round RT-PCR of the TCR CDR3. TCRdb re-analysed the multiplex PCR reads in MiXCR, keeping a single row per CDR3 protein. The sample has some 440,000 distinct CDR3 sequences; 15% to 19% are singletons. The sample taken for sequencing was blood. These receptors were taken from a woman aged 18-35 years with Graves' hyperthyroidism.

The gene calls are TRBV15 and TRBJ1-5; D is undetermined. Trimming left V 4 bases short and J 1 base short, with 5 bases between. Germline loops: CDR1 LNHNV, CDR2 YYDKDF (reference sequence). CDR3 size: 13 residues. CDR3 nucleotides: TGTGCCACCAGCAAAAGCAGCAATCAGCCCCAGCATTTT. Translated: CATSKSSNQPQHF.

In its sample, this clonotype was seen many times. The CDR3 sequence: CAWTPAMNTEAFF. CDR3 bases: TGTGCCTGGACCCCCGCCATGAACACTGAAGCTTTCTTT. This chain links TRBV30 with TRBJ1-1; D gene ambiguous. V dropped 4 bases and J dropped 0 bases, with 9 bases sitting between them. CDR1 is GTSNPN, CDR2 SVGIG, per germline (reference sequence). The CDR3 sequence is 13 residues long.

This clonotype was seen repeatedly, ten times or more. The rearrangement joins TRBV20-1 to TRBJ2-1; the D is unclear. CDR1 is DFQATT, CDR2 SNEGSKA, per germline (reference sequence). Trimming cost V 5 bases and J 0 bases, with 17 bases left between them. CDR3 length: 16 amino acids. CDR3 DNA sequence: TGCAGTGCTCAGGCTTATATCGAGAGCTCCTACAATGAGCAGTTCTTC. Translating it yields CSAQAYIESSYNEQFF.

This clonotype was recorded at least ten times. The chain has TRBV12-3 or TRBV12-4 and TRBJ2-3; D might be TRBD1 (7 bases). V gave up 6 bases and J gave up 1 base, with 14 bases separating them. There are 15 residues in the CDR3. The CDR3 DNA reads as TGTGCCAGCAGCCTTGACAGGGAGGGCACAGATACGCAGTATTTT. Translated: CASSLDREGTDTQYF.

The sample holds many counts of this clonotype. V is TRBV12-3 or TRBV12-4 and J is TRBJ2-5; 8 positions match TRBD1. J was trimmed by 5 bases and V by 3 bases; bases with no gene match: 5. This CDR3 region has 14 residues. Here the CDR3 DNA reads TGTGCCAGCAGTTTCAGGGGGCGAGAGGAGACCCAGTACTTC. It yields the protein CASSFRGREETQYF.

The chain combines TRBV4-1 with TRBJ2-5; 8 positions match TRBD2. Germline assignment: CDR1 MGHRA and CDR2 YSYEKL. The CDR3 has 14 amino acids. With 3 bases clipped from V and 6 bases from J, the junction kept 6 bases outside the gene matches. This CDR3 reads CASSQYGGAKTQYF. The CDR3 DNA sequence: TGCGCCAGCAGCCAGTACGGGGGGGCGAAGACCCAGTACTTC.

This clonotype was seen a few times. V gene TRBV10-3 combines with J gene TRBJ2-7, with D possibly matching TRBD2 (6 bases). Germline V gene data show CDR1 as ENHRY and CDR2 as SYGVKD. This CDR3 region has 12 residues. Trimming removed 10 bases from V and 4 bases from J, with 14 bases in between. DNA for the CDR3: TGTGCCAATAGCGGTTCCGGGTACGAGCAGTACTTC. Protein sequence: CANSGSGYEQYF.

This clonotype was counted many times. V usage is TRBV6-1 and J usage is TRBJ2-3, with 9 bases aligning to TRBD1. Losses at the gene ends were 7 bases for V and 3 bases for J; bases not matched to a gene: 11. The CDR3 extends over 16 amino acids. Germline CDR1 MNHNS, CDR2 SASEGT. The CDR3 coding sequence is TGTGCCAGCACCGACACAGGGGGCGCGGCGACAGATACGCAGTATTTT. It specifies CASTDTGGAATDTQYF.

This clonotype was recorded a few times. One base away lies a much larger clone, so this may be a sequencing read error. The conserved phenylalanine or tryptophan normally closing the CDR3 is absent here, so this likely arose from a read error. The chain combines TRBV12-3 or TRBV12-4 with TRBJ1-1; tentatively, D is TRBD1 (6 bases). Trimming pared 2 bases from V and 0 bases from J, leaving 7 bases between. The CDR3 loop spans 14 amino acids. The DNA for the CDR3 is TGTGCCAGCAGTTTAACAGGGATGAACACTGAAGCTTTCTCT. This encodes CASSLTGMNTEAFS.

In this sample, this clonotype turned up a few times. The chain has TRBV4-2 and TRBJ1-5; 10 bases align to TRBD1. J lost 5 bases, V lost 4 bases, and 5 bases had no gene match. This CDR3 comprises 15 residues. Germline V gene data show CDR1 as LGHNA and CDR2 as YNFKEQ. The CDR3 reads CASSPPGTGDQPQHF. CDR3 nucleotides: TGTGCCAGCAGCCCGCCTGGGACAGGGGATCAGCCCCAGCATTTT.

To note about this clonotype: An end of the junction does not agree with germline; a read error may underlie this. This chain uses TRBV7-6 with TRBJ2-3; D gene uncertain. The CDR3 is 12 amino acids. CDR1 is SGHVS and CDR2 is FNYEAQ in the germline V gene. The CDR3 sequence is CVSSLAGDTQYF. DNA of the CDR3: TGTGTCAGCAGCTTAGCCGGGGATACGCAGTATTTT.

V and J are TRBV19 and TRBJ1-4; TRBD1 is a possible D gene (6 bases). This CDR3 region has 16 residues. Deletions cut 4 bases from V and 8 bases from J, with 20 bases between. The germline CDR1 and CDR2 sequences are LNHDA and SQIVND (reference sequence). The CDR3 loop is CASSSDDRWRGEKLFF. In DNA, the CDR3 is TGTGCCAGTAGTAGTGATGACCGCTGGAGGGGGGAAAAACTGTTTTTT.

This clonotype was detected ten times or more. The gene calls are TRBV20-1 and TRBJ1-3, with unresolved D. Trimming left V 3 bases short and J 4 bases short, with 10 bases between. Germline V lookup: CDR1 DFQATT, CDR2 SNEGSKA (reference sequence). The CDR3 is 13 residues long. CDR3 in amino acids: CSARAITGNTIYF. The CDR3 bases are TGCAGTGCTAGGGCCATAACAGGAAACACCATATATTTT.

This clonotype was observed a few times. The V and J genes are TRBV6-1 and TRBJ1-5; a possible D gene is TRBD1 (6 bases). V gave up 7 bases and J gave up 4 bases, with 20 bases separating them. The length of the CDR3 is 16 residues. Germline values: CDR1 MNHNS, CDR2 SASEGT. CDR3 in amino acids: CASTETGFSANQPQHF. The CDR3 bases are TGTGCCAGCACCGAGACAGGTTTTTCGGCAAATCAGCCCCAGCATTTT.

At least ten counts were recorded for this clonotype. J is TRBJ1-5 and V is TRBV12-3 or TRBV12-4; 7 bases match TRBD1. This CDR3 spans 14 amino acids. The junction had 8 bases not matched to a gene; V was cut back by 6 bases and J by 6 bases. CDR3 residues: CASSPRGAVQPQHF. The CDR3, as DNA: TGTGCCAGCAGCCCCAGGGGGGCGGTTCAGCCCCAGCATTTT.

The V gene is TRBV12-3 or TRBV12-4, the J gene TRBJ2-2; 7 bases match TRBD1. This CDR3 has 20 residues. J gave up 4 bases and V 7 bases, and 24 bases lay outside the gene matches. The chain's CDR3 is CASTQTPGTNRGRGTGELFF. CDR3 nucleotide sequence: TGTGCCAGCACCCAGACCCCCGGCACGAACAGGGGAAGAGGCACCGGGGAGCTGTTTTTT.

This clonotype was recorded many times. The rearrangement links TRBV3-1 to TRBJ2-2; D gene ambiguous. The CDR3 spans 12 residues. Trimming shortened V by 4 bases and J by 4 bases, and 4 bases separated the two germline ends. Germline CDR1 reads LGHDT; CDR2 reads YNNKEL (reference sequence). In nucleotides, the CDR3 is TGTGCCAGCAGCCCCCCCACCGGGGAGCTGTTTTTT. As protein: CASSPPTGELFF. The full variable domain, in which reference TRBV3-1 and TRBJ2-2 provide the parts outside the CDR3, is DTAVSQTPKYLVTQMGNDKSIKCEQNLGHDTMYWYKQDSKKFLKIMFSYNNKELIINETVPNRFSPKSPDKAHLNLHINSLELGDSAVYFCASSPPTGELFFGEGSRLTVL.

This clonotype has ten or more counts. The chain combines TRBV7-9 with TRBJ2-3, with 9 nucleotides matching TRBD1. The CDR3 is 15 residues long. J gave up 3 bases and V 1 base, and 2 bases lay outside the gene matches. The germline CDR1 and CDR2 sequences are SEHNR and FQNEAQ (reference sequence). In nucleotides, the CDR3 is TGTGCCAGCAGCTTAGACAGGGGGCATACAGATACGCAGTATTTT. Protein: CASSLDRGHTDTQYF.

This chain uses TRBV19 with TRBJ2-2; possibly TRBD1 or TRBD2 for D (5 bases each). Between the trimmed V and J ends, which lost 4 bases and 0 bases, there was a span of 12 bases. Germline V gene sequence: CDR1 LNHDA, CDR2 SQIVND (reference sequence). This CDR3 has 16 amino acids. CDR3 coding DNA: TGTGCCAGTAGTAGAGGACGGGGCGCGAACACCGGGGAGCTGTTTTTT. Amino acids: CASSRGRGANTGELFF.

The rearrangement joins TRBV19 to TRBJ1-3; D unresolved. Trimming pared 6 bases from V and 0 bases from J, leaving 12 bases between. CDR1 and CDR2 (germline): LNHDA, SQIVND (reference sequence). The CDR3 loop spans 15 amino acids. The CDR3 nucleotides read TGTGCCAGTAGCCGGGCGTCGTCCTCTGGAAACACCATATATTTT. It yields the protein CASSRASSSGNTIYF.

The table lists this clonotype with many counts. The CDR3, as DNA: TGTGCCAGCAGTTTCCGCAGAAGCAATCAGCCCCAGCATTTT. It codes for CASSFRRSNQPQHF. This sequence joins TRBV12-3 or TRBV12-4 and TRBJ1-5; D is uncertain. The CDR3 spans 14 residues. The V end lost 3 bases, the J end lost 1 base, and 7 bases lay between the germline ends.

This clonotype appeared many times. This sequence joins TRBV27 and TRBJ2-7; TRBD1 matches at 12 bases. The V and J ends lost 6 bases and 6 bases, in that order; junction bases with no gene match: 9. The CDR3 has 15 residues. In germline, CDR1 is MNHEY, CDR2 SMNVEV (reference sequence). The CDR3 DNA sequence: TGTGCCAGCAGCTTCATAGGGACAGGGGGCTTCGAGCAGTACTTC. Translating gives CASSFIGTGGFEQYF.

This clonotype was seen many times. The chain has TRBV11-2 and TRBJ2-5; the match to TRBD2 covers 11 bases. The CDR3 length is 15 residues. The germline gives CDR1 SGHAT, CDR2 FQNNGV. V lost 6 bases to trimming and J lost 4 bases; unmatched junction nucleotides: 7. The CDR3 DNA reads as TGTGCCAGCAGAATAGCGGGAGGGCCTAGAGAGACCCAGTACTTC. Amino acids: CASRIAGGPRETQYF. Based on the CDR3 plus reference TRBV11-2 and TRBJ2-5, the full variable domain is EAGVAQSPRYKIIEKRQSVAFWCNPISGHATLYWYQQILGQGPKLLIQFQNNGVVDDSQLPKDRFSAERLKGVDSTLKIQPAKLEDSAVYLCASRIAGGPRETQYFGPGTRLLVL.